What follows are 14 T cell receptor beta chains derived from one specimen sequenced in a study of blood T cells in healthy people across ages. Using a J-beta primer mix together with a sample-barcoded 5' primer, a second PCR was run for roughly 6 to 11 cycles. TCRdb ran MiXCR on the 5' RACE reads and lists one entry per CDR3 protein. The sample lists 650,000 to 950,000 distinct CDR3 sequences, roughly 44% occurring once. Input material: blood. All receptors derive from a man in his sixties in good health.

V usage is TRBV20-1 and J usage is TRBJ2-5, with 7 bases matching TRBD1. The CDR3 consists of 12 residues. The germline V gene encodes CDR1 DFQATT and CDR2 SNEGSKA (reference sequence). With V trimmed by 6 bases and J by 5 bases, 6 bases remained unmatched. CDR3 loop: CSAREQGETQYF. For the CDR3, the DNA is TGCAGTGCCAGGGAACAGGGGGAGACCCAGTACTTC.

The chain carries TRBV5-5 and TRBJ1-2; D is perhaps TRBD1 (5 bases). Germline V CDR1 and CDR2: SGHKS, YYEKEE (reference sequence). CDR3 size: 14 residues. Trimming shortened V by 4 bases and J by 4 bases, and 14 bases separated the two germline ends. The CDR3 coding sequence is TGTGCCAGCAGCACCCAAGGAGGGGTCTATGGCTACACCTTC. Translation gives CASSTQGGVYGYTF.

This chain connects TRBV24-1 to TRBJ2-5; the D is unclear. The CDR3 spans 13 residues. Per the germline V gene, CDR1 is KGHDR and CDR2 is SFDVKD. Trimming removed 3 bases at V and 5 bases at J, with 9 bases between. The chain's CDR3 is CATSDPLVETQYF. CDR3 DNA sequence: TGTGCCACCAGTGATCCCTTAGTCGAGACCCAGTACTTC.

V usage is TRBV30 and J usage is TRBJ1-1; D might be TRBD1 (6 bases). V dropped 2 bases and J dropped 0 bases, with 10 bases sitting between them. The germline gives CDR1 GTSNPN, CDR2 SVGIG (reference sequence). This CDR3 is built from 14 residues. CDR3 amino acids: CAWSRDTLNTEAFF. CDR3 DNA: TGTGCCTGGAGTAGGGACACTCTGAACACTGAAGCTTTCTTT.

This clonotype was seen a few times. In nucleotides, the CDR3 is TGCAGTGCTAGTAGAGGGTTCGGGGAGACCCAGTACTTC. Translated, it gives CSASRGFGETQYF. The chain combines TRBV20-1 with TRBJ2-5, with a possible D match to TRBD2 (5 bases). V lost 3 bases and J 5 bases, leaving 13 bases between the germline ends. Per germline, CDR1 DFQATT and CDR2 SNEGSKA (reference sequence). This CDR3 contains 13 residues.

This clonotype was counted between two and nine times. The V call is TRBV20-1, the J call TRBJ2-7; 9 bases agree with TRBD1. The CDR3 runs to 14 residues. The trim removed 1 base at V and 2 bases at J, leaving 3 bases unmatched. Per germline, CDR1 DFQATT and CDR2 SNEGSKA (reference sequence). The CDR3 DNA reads TGCAGTGCTAGAGGGGACAGGGAAACCTACGAGCAGTACTTC. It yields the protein CSARGDRETYEQYF.

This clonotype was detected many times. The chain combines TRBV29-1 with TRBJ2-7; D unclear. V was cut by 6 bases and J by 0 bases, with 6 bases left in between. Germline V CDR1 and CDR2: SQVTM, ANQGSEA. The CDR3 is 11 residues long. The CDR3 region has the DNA TGCAGCGTCGAAACCTCCTACGAGCAGTACTTC. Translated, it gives CSVETSYEQYF.

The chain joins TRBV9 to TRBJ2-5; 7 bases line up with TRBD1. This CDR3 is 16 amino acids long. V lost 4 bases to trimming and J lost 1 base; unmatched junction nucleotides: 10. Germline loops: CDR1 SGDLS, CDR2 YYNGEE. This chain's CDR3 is CASSRAEGQIQETQYF. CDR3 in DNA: TGTGCCAGCAGCAGAGCTGAGGGACAGATCCAAGAGACCCAGTACTTC. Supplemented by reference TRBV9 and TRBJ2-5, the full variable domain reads DSGVTQTPKHLITATGQRVTLRCSPRSGDLSVYWYQQSLDQGLQFLIQYYNGEERAKGNILERFSAQQFPDLHSELNLSSLELGDSALYFCASSRAEGQIQETQYFGPGTRLLVL.

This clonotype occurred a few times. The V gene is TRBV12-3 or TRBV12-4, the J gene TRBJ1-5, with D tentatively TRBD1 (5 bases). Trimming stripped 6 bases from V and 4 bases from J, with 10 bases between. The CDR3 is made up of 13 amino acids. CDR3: CASSDDSNQPQHF. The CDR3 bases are TGTGCCAGCAGCGACGACAGTAATCAGCCCCAGCATTTT.

DNA for the CDR3: TGTGCCAGCTCACCGGGGGACACTCGTACCGACTTCTATGGCTACACCTTC. Its translation is CASSPGDTRTDFYGYTF. The chain uses TRBV18 and TRBJ1-2, with D maybe TRBD1 (6 bases). Germline-derived CDR1 and CDR2 are KGHSH and LQKENI. This CDR3 contains 17 residues. Trimming took 3 bases from V and 4 from J, leaving 21 bases between them.

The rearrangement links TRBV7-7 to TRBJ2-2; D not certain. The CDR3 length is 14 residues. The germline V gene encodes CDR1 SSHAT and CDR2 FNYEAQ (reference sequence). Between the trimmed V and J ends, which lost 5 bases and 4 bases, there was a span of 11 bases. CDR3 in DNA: TGTGCCAGCAGCCCGGAACTCATCACCGGGGAGCTGTTTTTT. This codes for CASSPELITGELFF.

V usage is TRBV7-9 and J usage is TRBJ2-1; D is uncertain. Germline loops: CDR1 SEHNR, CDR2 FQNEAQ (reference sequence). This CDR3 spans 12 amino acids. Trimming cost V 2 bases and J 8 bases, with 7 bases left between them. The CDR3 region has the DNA TGTGCCAGCAGCTTAATTCCCTATGAGCAGTTCTTC. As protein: CASSLIPYEQFF.

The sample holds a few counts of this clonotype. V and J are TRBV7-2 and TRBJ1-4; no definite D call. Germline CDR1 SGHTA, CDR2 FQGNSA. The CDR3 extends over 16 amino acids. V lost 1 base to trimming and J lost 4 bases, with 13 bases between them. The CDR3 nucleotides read TGTGCCAGCAGCTTAGATGTAGGGCAAAGTAATGAAAAACTGTTTTTT. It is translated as CASSLDVGQSNEKLFF.

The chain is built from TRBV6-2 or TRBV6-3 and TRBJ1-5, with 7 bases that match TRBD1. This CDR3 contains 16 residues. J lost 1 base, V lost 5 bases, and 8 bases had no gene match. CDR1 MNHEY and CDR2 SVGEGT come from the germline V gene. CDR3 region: CASSQYRGLSNQPQHF. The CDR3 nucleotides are TGTGCCAGCAGTCAATACAGGGGTCTCAGCAATCAGCCCCAGCATTTT.